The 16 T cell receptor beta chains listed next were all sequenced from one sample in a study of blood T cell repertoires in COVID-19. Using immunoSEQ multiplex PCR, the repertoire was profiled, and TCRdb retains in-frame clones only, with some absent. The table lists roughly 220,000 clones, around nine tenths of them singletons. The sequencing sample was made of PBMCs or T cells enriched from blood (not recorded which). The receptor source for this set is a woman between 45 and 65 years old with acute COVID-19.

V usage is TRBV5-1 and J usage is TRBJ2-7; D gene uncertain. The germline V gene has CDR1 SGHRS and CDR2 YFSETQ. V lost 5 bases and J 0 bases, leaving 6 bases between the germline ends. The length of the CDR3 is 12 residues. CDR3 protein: CASSSSSYEQYF. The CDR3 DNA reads TGCGCCAGCAGTTCCTCCTCCTACGAGCAGTACTTC.

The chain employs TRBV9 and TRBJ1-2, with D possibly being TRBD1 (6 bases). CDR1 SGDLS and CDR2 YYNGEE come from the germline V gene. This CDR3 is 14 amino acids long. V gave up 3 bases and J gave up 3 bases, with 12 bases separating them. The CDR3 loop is CASSGGLLDYGYTF. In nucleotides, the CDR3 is TGTGCCAGCAGCGGGGGGCTATTGGACTATGGCTACACCTTC.

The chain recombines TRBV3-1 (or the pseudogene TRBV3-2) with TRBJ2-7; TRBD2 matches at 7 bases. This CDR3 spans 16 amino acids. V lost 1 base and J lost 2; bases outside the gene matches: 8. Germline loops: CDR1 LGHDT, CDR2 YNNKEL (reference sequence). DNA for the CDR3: TGTGCCAGCAGCCAAGCCCAAGGACTAGTCGCCTACGAGCAGTACTTC. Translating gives CASSQAQGLVAYEQYF.

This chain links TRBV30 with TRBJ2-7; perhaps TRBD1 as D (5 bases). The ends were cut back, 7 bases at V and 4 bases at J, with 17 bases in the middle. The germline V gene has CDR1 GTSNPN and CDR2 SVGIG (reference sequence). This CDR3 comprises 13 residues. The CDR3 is CASMTAQGYEQYF. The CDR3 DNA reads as TGTGCCTCCATGACTGCCCAGGGTTACGAGCAGTACTTC.

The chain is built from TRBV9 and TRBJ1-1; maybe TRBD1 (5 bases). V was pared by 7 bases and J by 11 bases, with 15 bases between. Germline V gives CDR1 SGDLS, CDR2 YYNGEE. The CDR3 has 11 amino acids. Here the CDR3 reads CASGIQGRAFF. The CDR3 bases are TGTGCCAGCGGAATTCAGGGAAGGGCTTTCTTT. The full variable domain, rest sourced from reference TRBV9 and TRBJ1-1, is DSGVTQTPKHLITATGQRVTLRCSPRSGDLSVYWYQQSLDQGLQFLIQYYNGEERAKGNILERFSAQQFPDLHSELNLSSLELGDSALYFCASGIQGRAFFGQGTRLTVV.

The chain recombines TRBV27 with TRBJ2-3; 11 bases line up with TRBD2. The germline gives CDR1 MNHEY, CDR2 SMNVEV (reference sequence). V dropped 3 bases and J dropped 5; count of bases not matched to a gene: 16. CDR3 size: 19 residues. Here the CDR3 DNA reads TGTGCCAGCAGTTTTTCGGGAAGCACGGGACTAGCGGTGAGAGATACGCAGTATTTT. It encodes CASSFSGSTGLAVRDTQYF.

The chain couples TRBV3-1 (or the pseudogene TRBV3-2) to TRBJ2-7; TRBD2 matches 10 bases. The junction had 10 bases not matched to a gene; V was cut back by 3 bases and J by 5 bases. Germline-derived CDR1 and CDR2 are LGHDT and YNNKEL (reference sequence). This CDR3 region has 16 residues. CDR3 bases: TGTGCCAGCAGCCAGCGGAAAGCGGGAGGGCCTGACGAGCAGTACTTC. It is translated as CASSQRKAGGPDEQYF.

CDR3: CASSMMASTDTQYF. CDR3 sequence (DNA): TGTGCCAGCAGTATGATGGCTAGCACAGATACGCAGTATTTT. The V call is TRBV25-1, the J call TRBJ2-3; no clear D. This CDR3 contains 14 residues. Germline CDR1 MGHDK, CDR2 SYGVNS. V dropped 5 bases and J dropped 0 bases, with 9 bases sitting between them.

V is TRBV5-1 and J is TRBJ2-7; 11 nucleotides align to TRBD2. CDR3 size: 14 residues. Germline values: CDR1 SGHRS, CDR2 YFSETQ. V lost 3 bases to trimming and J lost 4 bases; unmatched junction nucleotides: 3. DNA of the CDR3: TGCGCCAGCAGCTCGACTAGCGGGACTTACGAGCAGTACTTC. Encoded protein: CASSSTSGTYEQYF.

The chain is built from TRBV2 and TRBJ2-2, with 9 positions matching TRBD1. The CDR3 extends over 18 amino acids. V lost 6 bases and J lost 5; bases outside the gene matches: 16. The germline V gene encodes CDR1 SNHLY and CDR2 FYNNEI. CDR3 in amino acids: CASSKPPGTGSFTGELFF. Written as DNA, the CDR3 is TGTGCCAGCAGCAAACCCCCGGGGACAGGGAGTTTTACCGGGGAGCTGTTTTTT.

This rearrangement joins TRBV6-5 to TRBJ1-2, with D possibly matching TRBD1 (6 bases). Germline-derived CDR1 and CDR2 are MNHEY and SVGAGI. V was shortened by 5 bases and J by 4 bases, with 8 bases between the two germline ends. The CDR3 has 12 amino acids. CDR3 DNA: TGTGCCAGCAGTCCGGACAGCTATGGCTACACCTTC. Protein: CASSPDSYGYTF.

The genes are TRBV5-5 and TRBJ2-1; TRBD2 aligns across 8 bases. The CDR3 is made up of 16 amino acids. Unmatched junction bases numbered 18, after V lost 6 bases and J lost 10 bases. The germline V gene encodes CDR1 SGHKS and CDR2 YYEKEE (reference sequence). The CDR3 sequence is CASNIDTSGFLKEQFF. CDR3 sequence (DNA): TGTGCCAGCAACATCGATACTAGCGGCTTTCTCAAGGAGCAGTTCTTC.

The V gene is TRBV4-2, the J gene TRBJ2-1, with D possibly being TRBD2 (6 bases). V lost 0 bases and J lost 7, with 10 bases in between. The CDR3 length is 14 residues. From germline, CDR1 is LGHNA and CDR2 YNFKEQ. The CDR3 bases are TGTGCCAGCAGCCAAGATACTAGCATAAATGAGCAGTTCTTC. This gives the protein CASSQDTSINEQFF.

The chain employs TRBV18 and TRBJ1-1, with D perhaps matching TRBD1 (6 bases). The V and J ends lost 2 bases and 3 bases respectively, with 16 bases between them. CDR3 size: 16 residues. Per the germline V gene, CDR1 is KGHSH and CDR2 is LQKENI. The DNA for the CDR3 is TGTGCCAGCTCACCAATGAGAGGGGGGGAGGACACTGAAGCTTTCTTT. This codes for CASSPMRGGEDTEAFF. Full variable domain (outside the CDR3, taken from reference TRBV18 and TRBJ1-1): NAGVMQNPRHLVRRRGQEARLRCSPMKGHSHVYWYRQLPEEGLKFMVYLQKENIIDESGMPKERFSAEFPKEGPSILRIQQVVRGDSAAYFCASSPMRGGEDTEAFFGQGTRLTVV.

The CDR3 sequence: CASSFSTGGATGELFF. The CDR3 DNA reads as TGCGCCAGCAGCTTCTCTACAGGGGGCGCAACCGGGGAGCTGTTTTTT. The chain joins TRBV5-1 to TRBJ2-2; 9 positions agree with TRBD1. Looked up from germline, CDR1 is SGHRS and CDR2 is YFSETQ. Trimming took 2 bases from V and 5 from J; bases not matched to a gene: 7. The CDR3 consists of 16 residues.

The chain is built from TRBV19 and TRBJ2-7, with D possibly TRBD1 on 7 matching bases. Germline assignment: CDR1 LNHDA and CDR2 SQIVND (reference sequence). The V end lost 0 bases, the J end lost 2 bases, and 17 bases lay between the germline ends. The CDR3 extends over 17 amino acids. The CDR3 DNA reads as TGTGCCAGTAGTATAGATCAGGGGGGAGTTTCCACCTACGAGCAGTACTTC. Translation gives CASSIDQGGVSTYEQYF.